The clone carrying this T cell receptor beta chain has just a few counts. Its specificity is not known. The data were obtained in a study of T-cell memory formation after mild COVID-19. Study information: In these data, TCR clusters were largely donor specific. Study outcomes and limitations: Of the contracting clones, CD4+ ones lay mainly in CM and EM, and CD8+ ones in EMRA. For second-wave clones that peaked at day 37, SARS-CoV-2 specificity went unverified.

With 7 bases clipped from V and 5 bases from J, the junction kept 8 bases outside the gene matches. The CDR3 extends over 14 amino acids. Germline CDR1 and CDR2: SGHRS and YFSETQ. 5'RACE primed from the constant segment yielded TCR alpha and TCR beta cDNA libraries bearing sample barcodes and UMIs. MiXCR was run by TCRdb on the 5' RACE reads, yielding one entry per CDR3 protein. Of 300,000 to 350,000 distinct CDR3 sequences listed, roughly a fifth were seen once; the top ten hold around 20%. The chain uses TRBV5-1 and TRBJ2-3; 9 bases match TRBD2. The sequencing input was PBMCs or a T cell subset sorted from them (not recorded which). This receptor was taken from a man aged 18 to 30 who had mild COVID-19 (a few samples of this study predate the infection). Cell type and time point are not known. CDR3 DNA sequence: TGCGCCAGCTCCGGGCAAGCGGGGGGAGATACGCAGTATTTT. Translated, it gives CASSGQAGGDTQYF.